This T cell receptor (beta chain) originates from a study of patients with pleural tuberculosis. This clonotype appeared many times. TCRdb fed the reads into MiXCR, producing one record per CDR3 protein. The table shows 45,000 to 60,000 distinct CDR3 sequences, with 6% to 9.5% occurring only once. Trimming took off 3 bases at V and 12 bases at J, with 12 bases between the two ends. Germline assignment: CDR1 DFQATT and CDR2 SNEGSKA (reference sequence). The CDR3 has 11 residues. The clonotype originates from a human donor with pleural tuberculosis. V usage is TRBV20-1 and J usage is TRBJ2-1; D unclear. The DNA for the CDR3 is TGCAGTGCTAGTAAGGGTTCGGGGCAGTTCTTC. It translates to CSASKGSGQFF.